This T cell receptor (beta chain) was sequenced for a study of T cell responses to AZD1222 COVID-19 vaccine (dated by TCRdb to about 2021). Notes on the research overall: A total of more than 230 trial participants underwent TCR sequencing, of whom 207 had received two doses of AZD1222 and roughly 26 had received two doses of the MenACWY control vaccine. Trial participants were enrolled by age into subgroups of 18-55, 56-69 and 70-plus years, and about 150, 27 and 61 TCR-sequenced participants, respectively, were included in these subgroups. Findings and caveats that apply to the study as a whole: Participants were mostly white British and included more females than males, and it was suggested by the authors that clonal diversity may have been underestimated. The 56-69-year group was small, and its depth increase did not reach significance, likely because of low power. Because no samples from the day 14 peak response were available, repertoires could be characterized only after the peak T cell response. The vaccine-associated CD4 TCRs covered the entire spike protein, and the dominant responses fell in regions 160-218 and 743-854. A significant rise in spike-specific TCR breadth and depth was observed after two AZD1222 doses relative to day 0 and relative to MenACWY recipients. Conclusions about previously exposed vaccinees are limited, since just six or seven AZD1222 recipients were seropositive for SARS-CoV-2 at baseline. Reportedly, close to half of the unique spike-specific TCRs recognized epitopes lying outside the regions that are mutated in the B.1.351 and B.1.1.7 variants.

The germline V gene (reference sequence) sets CDR1 to LNHDA and CDR2 to SQIVND. Trimming takes 5 bases off V and 3 bases off J; junction bases not matched to a gene: 11. Including the terminal cysteine and phenylalanine, the CDR3 comprises 17 residues. The only DNA kept is the CDR3, 51 bases in frame from the first base. The count of this clone is one. The clone's antigen remains unknown. No qualities accompany the bases; no much larger clone lies one base away. The CDR3 regions of human TCRbeta chains were subjected to immunosequencing. As for how the authors treated the data: TCRs in the repertoires were matched against a reference library of SARS-CoV-2-specific TCRs that had been generated with the MIRA antigen-specificity platform. Breadth was defined as the fraction of unique TCRs that were SARS-CoV-2-associated. Depth was defined as the fraction of total T cells that were SARS-CoV-2-associated. Using the MIRA data, each spike-specific TCR was mapped to the spike region that the TCR reacts to and placed in a CD4 or CD8 class. Log10-transformed breadth and depth values were compared by one-way ANOVA with Sidak's multiple comparisons tests. TCRdb mirrors the immuneACCESS table, restricted to in-frame sequences. Some clones are absent from its copies; in checked studies, under half trace to an unresolved V gene, and the reason for the others is unknown. V, J and clone size derive from that table, while D and trimming were established from the DNA sequence. The sample contains 95,000 to 150,000 clones, approximately 82% of them found a single time. Around a quarter of the sample rests with the top ten.

The time point label for this specimen denotes: about 28 days (+/-7) after the second vaccine dose. AZD1222 recipients given second doses at about 4 weeks or at about 12 weeks were pooled, since spike-specific TCR depth and breadth were not found to differ between the two schedules. The vaccinee samples were drawn from two UK trials, COV001 and COV002, one of which was a single-blind randomized controlled phase 2/3 trial testing AZD1222 (ChAdOx1 nCoV-19) in healthy adults. For TCRbeta chain sequencing, PBMC samples were collected from trial participants at day 0 and at day 28 after the second dose.

This sequence originates from an adult who received the AZD1222 COVID-19 vaccine. The sequencing used peripheral blood, collected 28 days after the second AZD1222 dose. Rearrangement joined TRBV19 to TRBJ2-1; TRBD2 agrees with 9 junctional bases. DNA sequence: TGTGCCAGTAGTTCTGGCTTAGCGGGGGACCTCTACAATGAGCAGTTCTTC. It codes for CASSSGLAGDLYNEQFF.